This entry lists 29 T cell receptor beta chains sequenced from one sample in a study of shared clonotypes between healthy human individuals. The assay was immunoSEQ multiplex PCR, and TCRdb's table has in-frame clones only and misses some. Of 2 million or so clones listed, about 95% were seen once; the top ten hold more than 0.1%. The sample taken for sequencing was naive CD4+ T cells sorted from blood. Specified subset: CD45RA+ positively selected. The receptor source for this set is a man younger than 35 in good health.

The chain links TRBV2 to TRBJ1-4, with 8 bases that match TRBD1. This CDR3 has 15 residues. Germline lookup yields CDR1 SNHLY and CDR2 FYNNEI. The V gene end was trimmed by 4 bases and the J gene end by 7 bases; junction bases not matched to a gene: 8. This chain's CDR3 is CASSAQGAETEKLFF. As DNA, the CDR3 is TGTGCCAGCAGTGCCCAGGGGGCGGAAACTGAAAAACTGTTTTTT.

The rearrangement uses TRBV29-1 and TRBJ2-7; D not certain. The CDR3 contains 12 residues. Germline V gene lookup returns CDR1 SQVTM and CDR2 ANQGSEA. Trimming shortened V by 6 bases and J by 5 bases, and 14 bases separated the two germline ends. CDR3 coding DNA: TGCAGCGTAAGAAGAGGAGCCCACGAGCAGTACTTC. It codes for CSVRRGAHEQYF.

The genes are TRBV18 and TRBJ1-1; TRBD1 agrees at 7 bases. The V gene end was trimmed by 1 base and the J gene end by 2 bases; junction bases not matched to a gene: 16. CDR3 length equals 19 residues. Germline CDR1 KGHSH, CDR2 LQKENI. The CDR3 sequence: CASSPLSVVISGGNTEAFF. Written as DNA, the CDR3 is TGTGCCAGCTCACCACTGTCGGTTGTAATTTCAGGGGGTAACACTGAAGCTTTCTTT.

This chain uses TRBV19 with TRBJ1-5; 9 nucleotides agree with TRBD1. V lost 4 bases to trimming and J lost 4 bases; unmatched junction nucleotides: 5. This CDR3 is built from 15 residues. Germline V gives CDR1 LNHDA, CDR2 SQIVND (reference sequence). The DNA for the CDR3 is TGTGCCAGTAGTACCGGGACAGGGAGTAATCAGCCCCAGCATTTT. The encoded protein is CASSTGTGSNQPQHF.

The rearrangement links TRBV9 to TRBJ1-4; 8 positions match TRBD1. The CDR3 has 14 residues. The V gene end was trimmed by 3 bases and the J gene end by 10 bases; junction bases not matched to a gene: 8. Per germline, CDR1 SGDLS and CDR2 YYNGEE. The DNA for the CDR3 is TGTGCCAGCAGCGACGGACAGGGTATACGAAAACTGTTTTTT. This gives the protein CASSDGQGIRKLFF.

This clone was recorded only once. This chain connects TRBV25-1 to TRBJ2-1, with TRBD1 identical over 7 bases. Per germline, CDR1 MGHDK and CDR2 SYGVNS. CDR3 size: 15 residues. The ends lost 6 bases at V and 4 bases at J; junction bases unmatched: 9. The CDR3 DNA follows: TGTGCCAGCAGCGATCCCGCAGGGGGATACAATGAGCAGTTCTTC. This sequence encodes CASSDPAGGYNEQFF.

This clone has only one observation. The chain has TRBV4-1 and TRBJ2-7; TRBD2 might be the D (5 bases). Trimming stripped 2 bases from V and 6 bases from J, with 17 bases between. The CDR3 totals 15 residues. Germline V gene lookup returns CDR1 MGHRA and CDR2 YSYEKL. The CDR3 bases are TGCGCCAGCAGCCAATCAGACGGGCGGGCGGGCGAGCAGTACTTC. Its translation is CASSQSDGRAGEQYF.

The gene calls are TRBV6-1 and TRBJ1-1; D uncertain. Trimming stripped 2 bases from V and 1 base from J, with 8 bases between. CDR1 and CDR2 from the germline V gene are MNHNS and SASEGT. The CDR3 is 14 residues long. The CDR3 nucleotides read TGTGCCAGCAGTGAACCCACAGCGAACACTGAAGCTTTCTTT. This encodes CASSEPTANTEAFF.

The rearrangement joins TRBV7-6 to TRBJ1-1, with 7 bases that match TRBD1. Germline V CDR1 and CDR2: SGHVS, FNYEAQ. The trim removed 1 base at V and 6 bases at J, leaving 11 bases unmatched. This CDR3 has 16 residues. This CDR3 is CASSLGGGRDSAEAFF. The CDR3 nucleotides read TGTGCCAGCAGCTTAGGTGGAGGCAGGGACAGCGCTGAAGCTTTCTTT.

This clone has just one count. This rearrangement joins TRBV6-1 to TRBJ1-1, with 7 nucleotides matching TRBD1. The ends lost 1 base at V and 6 bases at J; junction bases unmatched: 8. From germline, CDR1 is MNHNS and CDR2 SASEGT. The CDR3 has 15 residues. The CDR3 loop is CASSEGVGGFAEAFF. The CDR3 nucleotides read TGTGCCAGCAGTGAAGGGGTAGGGGGCTTCGCTGAAGCTTTCTTT.

V is TRBV2 and J is TRBJ1-6; possibly TRBD1 for D (5 bases). Germline assignment: CDR1 SNHLY and CDR2 FYNNEI. V was pared by 8 bases and J by 7 bases, with 21 bases between. CDR3 length: 16 amino acids. CDR3 protein: CASAGGLSGGNSPLHF. The DNA for the CDR3 is TGTGCCAGCGCCGGAGGACTCTCCGGGGGGAATTCACCCCTCCACTTT.

The chain combines TRBV7-2 with TRBJ2-7; 8 bases line up with TRBD2. From germline, CDR1 is SGHTA and CDR2 FQGNSA. The ends lost 4 bases at V and 11 bases at J; junction bases unmatched: 10. The CDR3 is 13 amino acids. Here the CDR3 reads CASSSPGRDREYF. The CDR3 bases are TGTGCCAGCAGCTCCCCCGGGAGGGACCGAGAGTACTTC.

This rearrangement joins TRBV18 to TRBJ1-4; TRBD1 aligns across 9 bases. The junction had 3 bases not matched to a gene; V was cut back by 6 bases and J by 7 bases. This CDR3 contains 13 residues. Germline V gene lookup returns CDR1 KGHSH and CDR2 LQKENI. CDR3 sequence: CASSEGQGEKLFF. CDR3 nucleotides: TGTGCCAGCTCCGAGGGACAGGGTGAAAAACTGTTTTTT.

This chain uses TRBV19 with TRBJ1-2; TRBD1 might be the D (5 bases). V was cut by 3 bases and J by 0 bases, with 14 bases left in between. The CDR3 is 16 residues long. Germline-derived CDR1 and CDR2 are LNHDA and SQIVND (reference sequence). The CDR3 DNA sequence: TGTGCCAGTAGTATGGGGGACGGATACTCTAACTATGGCTACACCTTC. Translation gives CASSMGDGYSNYGYTF.

On this clone: Other DNA sequences in the sample encode the same CDR3. This chain uses TRBV11-3 with TRBJ2-2; unclear D gene. The CDR3 is 13 residues long. Trimming took off 3 bases at V and 4 bases at J, with 6 bases between the two ends. Looked up from germline, CDR1 is SGHNT and CDR2 is YENEEA. The CDR3 DNA sequence: TGTGCCAGCAGCTTTCTAGGCACCGGGGAGCTGTTTTTT. Its protein is CASSFLGTGELFF.

V and J are TRBV6-6 and TRBJ1-2; D is unclear. The CDR3 extends over 14 amino acids. The V end lost 7 bases, the J end lost 0 bases, and 12 bases lay between the germline ends. Germline values: CDR1 MNHNY, CDR2 SVGAGI (reference sequence). CDR3 loop: CASTLLISNYGYTF. The CDR3 DNA reads as TGTGCCAGCACCCTTCTCATCTCTAACTATGGCTACACCTTC.

The V gene is TRBV9, the J gene TRBJ2-2, with 9 bases lining up with TRBD2. V shed 3 bases and J 5 bases; nucleotides not matched to a gene: 5. Germline V lookup: CDR1 SGDLS, CDR2 YYNGEE. The CDR3 sequence is 15 residues long. CDR3 in DNA: TGTGCCAGCAGCGAAAGGCTAGCGGGAACCGGGGAGCTGTTTTTT. This codes for CASSERLAGTGELFF.

The chain combines TRBV11-2 with TRBJ2-1, with a weak D call TRBD2 (5 bases). The CDR3 totals 15 residues. Germline assignment: CDR1 SGHAT and CDR2 FQNNGV. V lost 2 bases and J 5 bases, leaving 13 bases between the germline ends. For the CDR3, the DNA is TGTGCCAGCAGCTTATCACTAGATTCTAACAATGAGCAGTTCTTC. Protein: CASSLSLDSNNEQFF. Supplemented by reference TRBV11-2 and TRBJ2-1, the full variable domain reads EAGVAQSPRYKIIEKRQSVAFWCNPISGHATLYWYQQILGQGPKLLIQFQNNGVVDDSQLPKDRFSAERLKGVDSTLKIQPAKLEDSAVYLCASSLSLDSNNEQFFGPGTRLTVL.

As to this clone: Given a much more abundant clone one base away, this may be a read error. The V gene is TRBV7-9, the J gene TRBJ2-7; D ambiguous. V gave up 0 bases and J gave up 3 bases, with 6 bases separating them. Per germline, CDR1 SEHNR and CDR2 FQNEAQ (reference sequence). The CDR3 length is 13 residues. The CDR3 protein is CASSLAGYYEQYF. In DNA form, the CDR3 reads TGTGCCAGCAGCTTAGCAGGGTACTACGAGCAGTACTTC.

This chain links TRBV27 with TRBJ2-5; tentatively, D is TRBD1 or TRBD2 (5 bases each). V lost 6 bases to trimming and J lost 0 bases, with 14 bases between them. Germline V lookup: CDR1 MNHEY, CDR2 SMNVEV (reference sequence). CDR3 length: 15 amino acids. The CDR3 region is CASSLRGVYQETQYF. The CDR3 nucleotides are TGTGCCAGCAGCTTACGAGGGGTGTACCAAGAGACCCAGTACTTC.

The chain recombines TRBV5-6 with TRBJ1-6; a weak D match, TRBD1 (6 bases). Looked up from germline, CDR1 is SGHDT and CDR2 is YYEEEE. The V end was cut by 4 bases, the J end by 4 bases, with 9 bases between. The CDR3 is 14 residues long. CDR3 region: CASSPDRYNSPLHF. In nucleotides, the CDR3 is TGTGCCAGCAGCCCAGACAGGTATAATTCACCCCTCCACTTT.

The genes are TRBV30 and TRBJ2-7, with no clear D. Deletions cut 2 bases from V and 6 bases from J, with 5 bases between. Germline V gene sequence: CDR1 GTSNPN, CDR2 SVGIG (reference sequence). This CDR3 comprises 10 residues. The CDR3 bases are TGTGCCTGGAGTCTTGGCGAGCAGTACTTC. This gives the protein CAWSLGEQYF.

Only one count was recorded for this clone. The chain couples TRBV2 to TRBJ2-7; D may be TRBD1 (6 bases). Per germline, CDR1 SNHLY and CDR2 FYNNEI. The CDR3 has 12 residues. Trimming cost V 8 bases and J 7 bases, with 15 bases left between them. CDR3 protein: CASHRVSGEQYF. For the CDR3, the DNA is TGTGCCAGCCACAGGGTATCAGGGGAGCAGTACTTC.

The CDR3 here is CASSPPGLTYNSPLHF. For the CDR3, the DNA is TGTGCCAGCTCACCACCAGGCTTGACCTATAATTCACCCCTCCACTTT. The chain employs TRBV18 and TRBJ1-6; D is undetermined. The CDR3 covers 16 residues. CDR1 and CDR2 (germline): KGHSH, LQKENI. Trimming pared 0 bases from V and 2 bases from J, leaving 8 bases between.

This chain connects TRBV30 to TRBJ1-2, with 7 bases aligning to TRBD1. CDR1 is GTSNPN and CDR2 is SVGIG in the germline V gene (reference sequence). There are 14 residues in the CDR3. V dropped 3 bases and J dropped 3; count of bases not matched to a gene: 7. CDR3 loop: CAWRASGTDYGYTF. The CDR3 region has the DNA TGTGCCTGGAGGGCCTCCGGGACAGACTATGGCTACACCTTC.

V and J are TRBV5-4 and TRBJ2-5; 7 nucleotides align to TRBD1. The ends lost 2 bases at V and 7 bases at J; junction bases unmatched: 5. CDR3 length equals 13 residues. CDR1 and CDR2 from the germline V gene are SGHNT and YYREEE (reference sequence). The CDR3 region has the DNA TGTGCCAGCAGCTTTACAGGGGAAGGGACCCAGTACTTC. This gives the protein CASSFTGEGTQYF. Together with reference TRBV5-4 and TRBJ2-5, the CDR3 gives the full variable domain: ETGVTQSPTHLIKTRGQQVTLRCSSQSGHNTVSWYQQALGQGPQFIFQYYREEENGRGNFPPRFSGLQFPNYSSELNVNALELDDSALYLCASSFTGEGTQYFGPGTRLLVL.

This chain links TRBV7-9 with TRBJ2-7, with 7 bases matching TRBD2. The trim removed 11 bases at V and 1 base at J, leaving 11 bases unmatched. Germline V lookup: CDR1 SEHNR, CDR2 FQNEAQ (reference sequence). The CDR3 has 14 residues. The chain's CDR3 is CAVARGGGSYEQYF. The CDR3 DNA is TGTGCCGTAGCTAGGGGCGGGGGATCCTACGAGCAGTACTTC.

The chain carries TRBV11-2 and TRBJ2-2; possibly TRBD2 for D (5 bases). Trimming left V 4 bases short and J 7 bases short, with 10 bases between. Germline V gene data show CDR1 as SGHAT and CDR2 as FQNNGV. This CDR3 has 13 amino acids. The CDR3 DNA sequence: TGTGCCAGCAGCTCCCAAGAGGGCGGGGAGCTGTTTTTT. Amino acid sequence: CASSSQEGGELFF.

The J gene is TRBJ1-6, the V gene TRBV6-5, with TRBD1 identical over 7 bases. CDR3 length: 14 residues. Per germline, CDR1 MNHEY and CDR2 SVGAGI. J gave up 7 bases and V 5 bases, and 5 bases lay outside the gene matches. CDR3 DNA: TGTGCCAGCAGTCCCGGGACAGTCAATTCACCCCTCCACTTT. This gives the protein CASSPGTVNSPLHF.